These 3 T cell receptor beta chains came from one sample sequenced in a study of T-cell memory formation after mild COVID-19. Each CDR3 protein gets one entry after TCRdb re-called the 5' RACE reads with MiXCR. Seen here are more than 250,000 distinct CDR3 sequences, roughly 17% observed once, and the top ten hold roughly 20%. Sequenced input: PBMCs or a T cell subset sorted from them (not recorded which). All receptors come from a man younger than 35 who had mild COVID-19 (a few samples of this study predate the infection). Cell type and time point are not known.

This chain connects TRBV29-1 to TRBJ2-1; D is perhaps TRBD1 (6 bases). The CDR3 loop spans 13 amino acids. Germline-derived CDR1 and CDR2 are SQVTM and ANQGSEA. V was shortened by 3 bases and J by 4 bases, with 10 bases between the two germline ends. CDR3 DNA: TGCAGCGTTGAGGTCAGGGGTTACAATGAGCAGTTCTTC. Its protein product is CSVEVRGYNEQFF.

V is TRBV7-3 and J is TRBJ2-2, with 7 bases fitting TRBD1. Germline trimming cut 5 bases from V and 4 bases from J; bases unmatched to any gene: 4. The V gene's germline CDR1 is SGHTA and CDR2 FQGTGA. The length of the CDR3 is 14 residues. In nucleotides, the CDR3 is TGTGCCAGCAGCAGGACAGGAATCACCGGGGAGCTGTTTTTT. Translating it yields CASSRTGITGELFF.

The rearrangement links TRBV20-1 to TRBJ2-3; D unclear. The CDR3 contains 14 residues. Germline assignment: CDR1 DFQATT and CDR2 SNEGSKA (reference sequence). Trimming removed 6 bases from V and 0 bases from J, with 13 bases in between. CDR3 sequence: CSADTEPSTDTQYF. In DNA form, the CDR3 reads TGCAGTGCGGATACTGAGCCTAGCACAGATACGCAGTATTTT.